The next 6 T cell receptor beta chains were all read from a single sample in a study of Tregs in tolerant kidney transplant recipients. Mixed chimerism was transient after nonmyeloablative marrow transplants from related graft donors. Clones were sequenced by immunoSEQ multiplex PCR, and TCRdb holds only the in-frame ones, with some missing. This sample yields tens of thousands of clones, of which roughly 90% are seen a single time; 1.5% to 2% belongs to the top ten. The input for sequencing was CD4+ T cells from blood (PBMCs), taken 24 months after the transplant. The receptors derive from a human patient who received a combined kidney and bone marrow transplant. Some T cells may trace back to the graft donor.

The CDR3 coding sequence is TGTGCCAGCAGTAGAGCGGGAGGGCTTGGAGAGACCCAGTACTTC. It is translated as CASSRAGGLGETQYF. V usage is TRBV2 and J usage is TRBJ2-5; 10 bases match TRBD2. V shed 5 bases, J shed 4 bases, and the junction held 7 bases outside the gene matches. Germline loops: CDR1 SNHLY, CDR2 FYNNEI. There are 15 residues in the CDR3.

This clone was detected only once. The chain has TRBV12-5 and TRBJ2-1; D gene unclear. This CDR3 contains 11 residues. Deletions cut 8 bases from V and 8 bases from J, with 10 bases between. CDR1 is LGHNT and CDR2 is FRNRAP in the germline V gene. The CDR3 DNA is TGTGCTAGTAGGCTAGTCGATGAGCAGTTCTTC. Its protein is CASRLVDEQFF.

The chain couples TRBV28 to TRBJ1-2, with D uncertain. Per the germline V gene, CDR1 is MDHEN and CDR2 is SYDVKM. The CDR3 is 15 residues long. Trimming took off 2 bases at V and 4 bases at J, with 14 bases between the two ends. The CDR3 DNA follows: TGTGCCAGCAGTTTAAGTGGAGCGAGGAGCTATGGCTACACCTTC. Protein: CASSLSGARSYGYTF.

This CDR3 is CASRLTGGAGLGRTDTQYF. The CDR3 DNA sequence: TGTGCCAGCAGACTTACCGGGGGGGCGGGTTTGGGGAGAACAGATACGCAGTATTTT. The rearrangement joins TRBV5-4 to TRBJ2-3, with TRBD2 matching over 8 bases. This CDR3 contains 19 residues. The V segment lost 5 bases and the J segment 3 bases; nucleotides outside the gene matches: 20. Germline CDR1 and CDR2: SGHNT and YYREEE (reference sequence).

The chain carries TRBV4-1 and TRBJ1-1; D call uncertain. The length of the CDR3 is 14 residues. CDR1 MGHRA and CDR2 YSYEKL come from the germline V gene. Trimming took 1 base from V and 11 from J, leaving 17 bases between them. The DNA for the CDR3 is TGCGCCAGCAGCCAAGCTGACCCGAGAGGTTGGGCTTTCTTT. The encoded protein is CASSQADPRGWAFF.

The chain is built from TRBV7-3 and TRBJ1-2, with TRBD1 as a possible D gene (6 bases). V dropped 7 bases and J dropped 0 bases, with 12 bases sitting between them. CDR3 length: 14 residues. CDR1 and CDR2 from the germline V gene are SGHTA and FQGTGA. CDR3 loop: CASIFDRPNYGYTF. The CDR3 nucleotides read TGTGCCAGCATTTTCGACAGGCCTAACTATGGCTACACCTTC.